This passage covers 2 T cell receptor beta chains from one sample sequenced in a study of blood T cell repertoires in COVID-19. Repertoires were generated with immunoSEQ multiplex PCR, while TCRdb's copy carries only in-frame clones and drops some. The sample includes a few hundred thousand clones, around 81% of them seen just once. Sequencing was performed on peripheral blood. These receptors originate from a woman aged 60 to 75 with acute or convalescent COVID-19.

This clone was observed at least ten times. This sequence joins TRBV6-1 and TRBJ2-2; 8 positions match TRBD2. CDR3 size: 17 residues. CDR1 and CDR2 from the germline V gene are MNHNS and SASEGT. J was trimmed by 6 bases and V by 4 bases; bases with no gene match: 13. The CDR3 DNA follows: TGTGCCAGCAGTGTCCGCGGGGGGCAAGGTAACGCCGGGGAGCTGTTTTTT. Translation gives CASSVRGGQGNAGELFF.

This chain uses TRBV4-1 with TRBJ2-5; D might be TRBD1 (6 bases). Germline CDR1 and CDR2: MGHRA and YSYEKL. This CDR3 comprises 15 residues. Trimming stripped 0 bases from V and 5 bases from J, with 13 bases between. Here the CDR3 reads CASSQENREQETQYF. The DNA of the CDR3 is TGCGCCAGCAGCCAAGAGAACAGGGAACAGGAGACCCAGTACTTC.